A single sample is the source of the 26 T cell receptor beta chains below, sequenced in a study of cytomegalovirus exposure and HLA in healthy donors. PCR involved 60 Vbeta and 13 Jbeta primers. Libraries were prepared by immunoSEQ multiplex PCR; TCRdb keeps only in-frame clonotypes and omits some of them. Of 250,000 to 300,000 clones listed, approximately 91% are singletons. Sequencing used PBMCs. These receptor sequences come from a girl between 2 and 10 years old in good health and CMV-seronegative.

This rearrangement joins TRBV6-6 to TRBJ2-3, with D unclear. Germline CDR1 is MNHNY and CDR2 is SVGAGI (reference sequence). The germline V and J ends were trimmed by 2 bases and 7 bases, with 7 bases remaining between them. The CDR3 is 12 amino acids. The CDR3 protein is CASSYGRNTQYF. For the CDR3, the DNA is TGTGCCAGCAGTTACGGTAGAAATACGCAGTATTTT.

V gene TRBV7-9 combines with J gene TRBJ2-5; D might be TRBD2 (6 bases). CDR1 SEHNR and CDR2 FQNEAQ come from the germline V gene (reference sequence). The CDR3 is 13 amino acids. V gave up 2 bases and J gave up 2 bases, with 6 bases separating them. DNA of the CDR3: TGTGCCAGCAGCTTACTAGCGCAAGAGACCCAGTACTTC. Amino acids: CASSLLAQETQYF. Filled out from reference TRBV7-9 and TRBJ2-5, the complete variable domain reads DTGVSQNPRHKITKRGQNVTFRCDPISEHNRLYWYRQTLGQGPEFLTYFQNEAQLEKSRLLSDRFSAERPKGSFSTLEIQRTEQGDSAMYLCASSLLAQETQYFGPGTRLLVL.

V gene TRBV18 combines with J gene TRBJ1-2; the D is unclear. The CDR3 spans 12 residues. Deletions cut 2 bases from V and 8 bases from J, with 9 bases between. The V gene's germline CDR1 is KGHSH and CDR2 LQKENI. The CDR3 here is CASSPEGEGYTF. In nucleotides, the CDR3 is TGTGCCAGCTCACCAGAGGGCGAAGGCTACACCTTC.

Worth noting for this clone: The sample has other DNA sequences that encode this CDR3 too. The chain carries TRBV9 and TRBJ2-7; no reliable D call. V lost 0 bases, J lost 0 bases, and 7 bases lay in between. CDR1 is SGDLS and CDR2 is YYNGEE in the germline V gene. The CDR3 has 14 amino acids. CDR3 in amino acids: CASSVASGSYEQYF. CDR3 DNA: TGTGCCAGCAGCGTAGCATCAGGCTCCTACGAGCAGTACTTC. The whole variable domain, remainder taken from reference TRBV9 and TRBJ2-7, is DSGVTQTPKHLITATGQRVTLRCSPRSGDLSVYWYQQSLDQGLQFLIQYYNGEERAKGNILERFSAQQFPDLHSELNLSSLELGDSALYFCASSVASGSYEQYFGPGTRLTVT.

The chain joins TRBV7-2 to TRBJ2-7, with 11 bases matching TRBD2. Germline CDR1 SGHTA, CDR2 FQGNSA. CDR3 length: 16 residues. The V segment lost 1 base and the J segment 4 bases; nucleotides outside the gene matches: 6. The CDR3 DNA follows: TGTGCCAGCAGCTTAGTAGGGACTAGCGGCGAGTACGAGCAGTACTTC. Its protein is CASSLVGTSGEYEQYF.

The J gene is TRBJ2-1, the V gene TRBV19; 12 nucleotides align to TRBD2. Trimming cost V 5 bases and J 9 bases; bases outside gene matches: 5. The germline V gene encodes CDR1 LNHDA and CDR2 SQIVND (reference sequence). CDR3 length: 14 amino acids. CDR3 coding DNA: TGTGCCAGTAGTGGACTAGCGGGGTGGGTTGAGCAGTTCTTC. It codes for CASSGLAGWVEQFF.

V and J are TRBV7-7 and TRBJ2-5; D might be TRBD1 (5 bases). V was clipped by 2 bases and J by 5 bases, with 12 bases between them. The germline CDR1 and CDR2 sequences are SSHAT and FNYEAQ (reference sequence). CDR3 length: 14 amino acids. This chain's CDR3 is CASSLSGLGETQYF. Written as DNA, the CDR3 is TGTGCCAGCAGCTTATCAGGGCTTGGGGAGACCCAGTACTTC.

DNA of the CDR3: TGTGCCAGCAGCTTGGGGACAGTTGAAGCTTTCTTT. This sequence encodes CASSLGTVEAFF. V is TRBV5-6 and J is TRBJ1-1, with D perhaps TRBD1 (6 bases). Germline V gene sequence: CDR1 SGHDT, CDR2 YYEEEE. The germline V and J ends were trimmed by 0 bases and 7 bases, with 7 bases remaining between them. This CDR3 contains 12 residues.

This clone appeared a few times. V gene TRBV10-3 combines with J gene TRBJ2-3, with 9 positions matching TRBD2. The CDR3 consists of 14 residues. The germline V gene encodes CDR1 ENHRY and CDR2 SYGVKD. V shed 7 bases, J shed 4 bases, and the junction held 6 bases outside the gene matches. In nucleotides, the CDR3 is TGTGCCATCAATGTGGCGGGAGGGTCAGATACGCAGTATTTT. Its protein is CAINVAGGSDTQYF.

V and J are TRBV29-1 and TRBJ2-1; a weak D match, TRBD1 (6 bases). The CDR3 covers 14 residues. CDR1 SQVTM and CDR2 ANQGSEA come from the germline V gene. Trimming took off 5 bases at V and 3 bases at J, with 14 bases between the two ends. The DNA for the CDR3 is TGCAGCGTTACGGGACAAGGCCTCTACAATGAGCAGTTCTTC. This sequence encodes CSVTGQGLYNEQFF.

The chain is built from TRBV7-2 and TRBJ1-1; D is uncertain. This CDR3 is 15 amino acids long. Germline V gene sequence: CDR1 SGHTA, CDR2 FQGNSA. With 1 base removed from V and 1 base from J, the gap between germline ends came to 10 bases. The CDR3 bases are TGTGCCAGCAGCTTAGAGGAGCGGGCGAACACTGAAGCTTTCTTT. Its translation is CASSLEERANTEAFF.

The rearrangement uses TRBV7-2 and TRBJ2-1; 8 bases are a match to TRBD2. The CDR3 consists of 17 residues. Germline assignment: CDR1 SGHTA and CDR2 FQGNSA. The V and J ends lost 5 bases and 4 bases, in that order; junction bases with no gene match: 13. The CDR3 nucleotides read TGTGCCAGCAGCCGTGGCCCAAGCGGGGGCCTTTACAATGAGCAGTTCTTC. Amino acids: CASSRGPSGGLYNEQFF.

CDR3 sequence reads: CASSPPGTSYEQYF. CDR3 coding DNA: TGTGCCAGCAGCCCCCCCGGGACTAGCTACGAGCAGTACTTC. This chain connects TRBV9 to TRBJ2-7, with TRBD2 identical over 8 bases. CDR1 SGDLS and CDR2 YYNGEE come from the germline V gene. The CDR3 is 14 residues long. V was pared by 4 bases and J by 3 bases, with 6 bases of the junction left unmatched.

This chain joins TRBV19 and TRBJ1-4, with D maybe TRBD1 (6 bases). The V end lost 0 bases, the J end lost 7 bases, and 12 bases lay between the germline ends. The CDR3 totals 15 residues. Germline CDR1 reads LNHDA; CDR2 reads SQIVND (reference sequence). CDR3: CASSIDSGASEKLFF. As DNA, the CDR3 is TGTGCCAGTAGTATAGATTCAGGGGCGTCTGAAAAACTGTTTTTT.

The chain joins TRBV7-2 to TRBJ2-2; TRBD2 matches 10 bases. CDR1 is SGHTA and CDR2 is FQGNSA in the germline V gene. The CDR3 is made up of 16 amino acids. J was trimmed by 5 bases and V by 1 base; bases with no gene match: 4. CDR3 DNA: TGTGCCAGCAGCTTAGGAGTAGCGGGAGGTACCGGGGAGCTGTTTTTT. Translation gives CASSLGVAGGTGELFF.

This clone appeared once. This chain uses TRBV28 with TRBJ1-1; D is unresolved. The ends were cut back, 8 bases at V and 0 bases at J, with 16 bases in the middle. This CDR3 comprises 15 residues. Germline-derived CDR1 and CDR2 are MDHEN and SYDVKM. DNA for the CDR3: TGTGCCAGCGCCCGAGGGCAGCTAGTGAACACTGAAGCTTTCTTT. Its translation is CASARGQLVNTEAFF.

The CDR3 nucleotides are TGTGCCAGCAGTTTATACCCCAGTTCTGAAGCTTTCTTT. Translating gives CASSLYPSSEAFF. The chain carries TRBV27 and TRBJ1-1; the D is unclear. Germline V CDR1 and CDR2: MNHEY, SMNVEV (reference sequence). V was clipped by 1 base and J by 6 bases, with 9 bases between them. The CDR3 is 13 residues long.

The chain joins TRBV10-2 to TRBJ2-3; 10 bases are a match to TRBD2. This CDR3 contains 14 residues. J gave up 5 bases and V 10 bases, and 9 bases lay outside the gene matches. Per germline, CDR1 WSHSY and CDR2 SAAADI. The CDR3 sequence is CATQPGLALDTQYF. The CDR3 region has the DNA TGCGCCACCCAACCGGGACTAGCGCTAGATACGCAGTATTTT.

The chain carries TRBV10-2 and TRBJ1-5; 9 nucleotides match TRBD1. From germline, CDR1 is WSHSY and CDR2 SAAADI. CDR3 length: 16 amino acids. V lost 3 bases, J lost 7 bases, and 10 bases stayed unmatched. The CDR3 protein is CASSDYDRGRTQPQHF. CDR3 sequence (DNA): TGCGCCAGCAGTGATTACGACAGGGGGAGAACACAGCCCCAGCATTTT.

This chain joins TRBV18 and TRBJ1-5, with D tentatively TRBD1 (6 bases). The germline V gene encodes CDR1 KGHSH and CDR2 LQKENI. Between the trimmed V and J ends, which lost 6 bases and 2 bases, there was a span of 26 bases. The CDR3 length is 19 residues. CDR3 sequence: CASSPNRDNRGGGNQPQHF. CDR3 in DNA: TGTGCCAGCTCCCCCAACCGGGACAACCGGGGAGGGGGCAATCAGCCCCAGCATTTT.

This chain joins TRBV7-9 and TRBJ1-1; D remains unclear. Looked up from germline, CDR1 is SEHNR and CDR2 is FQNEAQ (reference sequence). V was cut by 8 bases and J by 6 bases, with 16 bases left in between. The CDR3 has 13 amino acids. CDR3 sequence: CASDGPTRPEAFF. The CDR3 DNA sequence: TGTGCCAGCGACGGCCCGACGCGGCCTGAAGCTTTCTTT.

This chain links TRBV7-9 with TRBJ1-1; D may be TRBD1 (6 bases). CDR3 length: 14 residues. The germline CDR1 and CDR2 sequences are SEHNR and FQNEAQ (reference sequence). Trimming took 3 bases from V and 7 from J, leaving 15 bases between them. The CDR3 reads CASSFSTGRVEAFF. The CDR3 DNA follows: TGTGCCAGCAGCTTTTCTACAGGGAGGGTTGAAGCTTTCTTT. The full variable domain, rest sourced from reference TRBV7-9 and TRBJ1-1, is DTGVSQNPRHKITKRGQNVTFRCDPISEHNRLYWYRQTLGQGPEFLTYFQNEAQLEKSRLLSDRFSAERPKGSFSTLEIQRTEQGDSAMYLCASSFSTGRVEAFFGQGTRLTVV.

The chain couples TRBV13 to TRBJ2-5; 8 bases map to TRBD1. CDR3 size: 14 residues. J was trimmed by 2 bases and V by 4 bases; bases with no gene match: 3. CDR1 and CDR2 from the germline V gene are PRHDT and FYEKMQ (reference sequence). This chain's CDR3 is CASSSGQGQETQYF. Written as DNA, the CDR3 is TGTGCCAGCAGCTCCGGACAGGGACAAGAGACCCAGTACTTC.

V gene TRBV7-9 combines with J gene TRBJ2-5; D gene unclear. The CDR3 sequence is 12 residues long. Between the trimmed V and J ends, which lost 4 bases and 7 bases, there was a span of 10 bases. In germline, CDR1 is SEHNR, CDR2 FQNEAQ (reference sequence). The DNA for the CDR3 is TGTGCCAGCAGCTCCGAGAAGAGGACCCAGTACTTC. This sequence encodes CASSSEKRTQYF.

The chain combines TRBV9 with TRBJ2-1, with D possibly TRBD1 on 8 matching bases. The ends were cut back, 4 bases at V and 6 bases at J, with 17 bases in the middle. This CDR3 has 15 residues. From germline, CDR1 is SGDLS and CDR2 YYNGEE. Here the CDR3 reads CASSTSGGGGNEQFF. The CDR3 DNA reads TGTGCCAGCAGCACCTCAGGGGGCGGGGGCAATGAGCAGTTCTTC.

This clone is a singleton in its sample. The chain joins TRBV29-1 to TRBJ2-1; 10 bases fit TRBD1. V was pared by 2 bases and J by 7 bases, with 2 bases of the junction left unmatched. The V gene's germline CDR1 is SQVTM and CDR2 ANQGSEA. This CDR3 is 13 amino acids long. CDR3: CSVEKDRGNEQFF. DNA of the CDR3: TGCAGCGTTGAAAAGGACAGGGGGAATGAGCAGTTCTTC.